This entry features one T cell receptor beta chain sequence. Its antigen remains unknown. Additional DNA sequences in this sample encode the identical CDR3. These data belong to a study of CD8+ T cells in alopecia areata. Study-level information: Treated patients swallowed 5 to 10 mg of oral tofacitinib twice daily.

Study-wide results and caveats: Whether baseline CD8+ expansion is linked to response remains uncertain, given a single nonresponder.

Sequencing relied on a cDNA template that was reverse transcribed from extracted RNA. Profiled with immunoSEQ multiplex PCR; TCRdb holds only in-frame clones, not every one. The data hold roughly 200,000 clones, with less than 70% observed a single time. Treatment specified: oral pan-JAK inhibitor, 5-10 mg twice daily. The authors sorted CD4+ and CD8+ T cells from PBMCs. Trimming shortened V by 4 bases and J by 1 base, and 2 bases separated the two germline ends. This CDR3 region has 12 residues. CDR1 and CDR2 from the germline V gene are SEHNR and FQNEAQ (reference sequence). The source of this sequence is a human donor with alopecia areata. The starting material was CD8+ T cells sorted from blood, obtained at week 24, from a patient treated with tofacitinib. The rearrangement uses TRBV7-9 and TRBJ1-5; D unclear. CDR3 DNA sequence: TGTGCCAGCAGCTACAGCAATCAGCCCCAGCATTTT. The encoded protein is CASSYSNQPQHF.